A selection of T cell receptor beta chains follows, all from one sample in a study of glioma-infiltrating T cells. Each CDR3 protein is one row after TCRdb ran MiXCR on the multiplex PCR reads. The repertoire includes under 2,000 distinct CDR3 sequences, about 83% of them detected once, and around 66% sits in the top ten. Sample: glioma tissue, nonneoplastic brain tissue, or PBMCs (not recorded which). These receptors all stem from a human donor with low-grade glioma or glioblastoma, undergoing nonglioma brain surgery, or in good health (not recorded which). Some clones in this sample may be carry-over from other donors' samples. CDR3s include the opening cysteine and the closing phenylalanine or tryptophan. Size values are once, few and many counts, or a class for expanded clones, and some rows have none.

>-|TRBV27|TRBJ2-7
CASSLSQVAYEQYF
>hyperexpanded|TRBV27|TRBJ2-7
CASRGLLRSSYEQYF
>-|TRBV28|TRBJ2-3
CASSYTGPGDTQYF
>-|TRBV6-6|TRBJ2-3
CASSYSYESDTQYF
>-|TRBV7-2|TRBJ2-1
CASSFIAGVYEQFF
>-|TRBV6-6|TRBJ2-1
CASSYEATGVNEQFF
>-|TRBV6-2/TRBV6-3|TRBJ1-5
CASSLEVQPQHF
>-|TRBV6-2/TRBV6-3|TRBJ2-7
CASSYEQGYEQYF
>-|TRBV19|TRBJ2-3
CASGMDTQYF
>-|TRBV28|TRBJ1-5
CASSSTGTGYQPQHF
>-|TRBV15|TRBJ1-1
CATSGRQDLNTEAFF
>-|TRBV27|TRBJ1-1
CARSLLGITGPGRPLMNTEAFF
>-|TRBV7-3|TRBJ2-1
CASSLDYLSSYNEQFF
>-|TRBV7-2|TRBJ1-1
CASSLDYTTGDGAFF
>-|TRBV6-2/TRBV6-3|TRBJ1-2
CASRPRTGVRSYTF
>-|TRBV27|TRBJ2-1
CASSPTGYNEQFF
>-|TRBV12-3/TRBV12-4|TRBJ1-1
CASSLGGPMNTEAFF
>-|TRBV27|TRBJ2-7
CASSTQSGMGYEQYF
>-|TRBV6-1|TRBJ2-1
CASRGRELAEQFF
>-|TRBV18|TRBJ1-1
CASSPTLNTEAFF
>-|TRBV6-9|TRBJ1-2
CASSSIYGYTF
>-|TRBV15|TRBJ2-1
CATSRDGEAGGHYEQFF
>-|TRBV28|-
CASSSHDQETQYF
>-|TRBV18|TRBJ2-3
CASSPQEMGADTQYF
>-|TRBV28|TRBJ2-4
CASSLGTGDINIQYF
>few|TRBV3-1|TRBJ2-3
CASSQDQGTGDTDTQYF
>-|TRBV20-1|TRBJ2-4
CSAPPPRGEAKNIQYF
>-|TRBV28|TRBJ2-1
CASSERASGRYNEQFF
>once|TRBV6-5|TRBJ1-1
CASSYTLLRATRNTEAFF
>-|TRBV20-1|TRBJ1-1
CSAPSEMNTEAFF
>-|TRBV28|TRBJ2-1
CASSAEGRDPYNEQFF
>large|TRBV25-1|TRBJ2-1
CASSPQLAGLPNEQFF
>-|TRBV27|TRBJ2-1
CASSREWTSGSYNEQFF
>-|TRBV6-6|TRBJ2-7
CASSYETQNKQYF
>-|TRBV20-1|TRBJ2-1
CSAISGRGHNEQFF
>-|TRBV2|TRBJ2-1
CASTEGALNNEQFF
>-|TRBV15|TRBJ1-4
CATSRDRGQGSEKLFF
>few|TRBV6-1|TRBJ2-1
CASSPPLQGNYNEQFF
>large|TRBV27|TRBJ2-6
CASRQSRSSGANVLTF
>once|TRBV27|TRBJ2-7
CASTLPTYEQYF
>once|TRBV20-1|TRBJ2-7
CSAIITGTPEAYEQYF
>-|TRBV6-1|TRBJ2-5
CASTWTSGSYQETQYF
>-|TRBV7-9|TRBJ2-7
CASRGGDPYEQYF
>-|TRBV28|TRBJ2-7
CASTKQGNEQYF
>-|TRBV6-9|TRBJ2-1
CASSSISYNEQFF
>-|TRBV6-5|TRBJ2-7
CASSEARSGGDLTYEQYF
>hyperexpanded|TRBV4-1|TRBJ2-1
CASSQEGGYNEQFF
>-|TRBV6-1|TRBJ2-2
CASRISEYTGELFF
>-|TRBV6-6|TRBJ1-5
CASSRTGSNQPQHF
>-|TRBV27|TRBJ2-7
CASSRQGSSYEQYF
>-|TRBV20-1|TRBJ2-2
CSARGGAGIGTGGLFF
>-|TRBV20-1|TRBJ2-3
CSARRLAGEDTQYF
>-|TRBV6-2/TRBV6-3|TRBJ2-5
CASSYSTHLTQETQYF
>-|TRBV20-1|TRBJ1-1
CSARAQDMNTEAFF
>-|TRBV2|TRBJ2-5
CASSALRTNQETQYF
>-|TRBV6-6|TRBJ1-1
CASSYRQNTEAFF
>few|TRBV27|TRBJ2-7
CASSFGGNRYEQYF
>medium-sized|TRBV5-1|TRBJ2-1
CASSLDRGRNEQFF